One sample yielded the 3 T cell receptor beta chains listed below, sequenced in a study of post-analysis software for immune sequencing data. The study's findings and limits: Relative to controls, patients had about five TRBV segments at higher frequency, with TRBV5-6, TRBV5-1 and TRBV20-1 among these.

cDNA libraries of TCR beta carried unique molecular identifiers. TCRdb re-called the PCR reads with MiXCR, one entry per CDR3 protein. This repertoire shows more than 500,000 distinct CDR3 sequences, around 34% found once; its top ten account for around 6%. These receptors' antigens are unknown. The sample was blood. These receptors all stem from a girl aged 2 to 17 with multiple sclerosis.

The rearrangement uses TRBV7-2 and TRBJ1-5; tentative D call: TRBD1 (5 bases). Trimming removed 5 bases at V and 3 bases at J, with 11 bases between. Looked up from germline, CDR1 is SGHTA and CDR2 is FQGNSA. The CDR3 is 14 amino acids. CDR3 bases: TGTGCCAGCAGCCCCGACAGACCCAATCAGCCCCAGCATTTT. This translates into CASSPDRPNQPQHF. Full variable domain (remainder filled in from reference TRBV7-2 and TRBJ1-5): GAGVSQSPSNKVTEKGKDVELRCDPISGHTALYWYRQSLGQGLEFLIYFQGNSAPDKSGLPSDRFSAERTGGSVSTLTIQRTQQEDSAVYLCASSPDRPNQPQHFGDGTRLSIL.

The rearrangement joins TRBV20-1 to TRBJ1-2; 8 nucleotides align to TRBD1. Germline V CDR1 and CDR2: DFQATT, SNEGSKA (reference sequence). The CDR3 runs 15 residues. V shed 6 bases, J shed 3 bases, and the junction held 12 bases outside the gene matches. Written as DNA, the CDR3 is TGCAGTGCCAACTCCATCCGGGACAGGTACTATGGCTACACCTTC. It specifies CSANSIRDRYYGYTF.

The table lists this clonotype with a few counts. This chain links TRBV5-6 with TRBJ1-1; D is undetermined. CDR1 is SGHDT, CDR2 YYEEEE, per germline. V lost 0 bases and J 3 bases, leaving 6 bases between the germline ends. This CDR3 has 13 amino acids. CDR3 bases: TGTGCCAGCAGCTTGGCACAGCACACTGAAGCTTTCTTT. It translates to CASSLAQHTEAFF.